The 15 T cell receptor beta chains reported below all come from one sample, sequenced in a study of tumor-infiltrating lymphocytes in primary liver carcinoma. Starting from approximately 470 ng of total RNA, TCR beta cDNA was produced with a primer in the constant region. Library construction for TCR beta comprised three nested multiplex PCR rounds performed with slightly modified ARM-PCR. TRBV1-TRBV30 forward primers paired with a C-beta reverse primer drove the first two PCR rounds, about 9 cycles each. Each CDR3 protein gets one entry after TCRdb re-called the multiplex PCR reads with MiXCR. This sample has tens of thousands of distinct CDR3 sequences, with more than 65% found just once. Each 20-30 mg portion of unsorted bulk tissue served as the source for co-extraction of RNA and DNA. Sequences were obtained from liver tumor tissue from sampling region 1. Subset meaning: tumor region T1, superior pole. These receptors were taken from a middle-aged man with primary liver carcinoma and hepatitis B virus infection.

This clonotype showed up just once. Sequence at one end of the junction differs from germline and may be a read error. The CDR3 loop is CASSFSYWRANIPYKQYF. For the CDR3, the DNA is TGTGCTAGCAGTTTCTCGTACTGGCGGGCGAATATCCCCTACAAGCAGTACTTC. This rearrangement joins TRBV6-5 to TRBJ2-7; D possibly corresponds to TRBD2 (5 bases). The germline gives CDR1 MNHEY, CDR2 SVGAGI. CDR3 size: 18 residues.

The chain links TRBV29-1 to TRBJ2-2; TRBD2 agrees at 10 bases. Germline V CDR1 and CDR2: SQVTM, ANQGSEA. Trimming at V came to 7 bases and at J to 7 bases, leaving 12 bases not matched to a gene. The CDR3 totals 15 residues. This CDR3 reads CSALSGTSEGGELFF. CDR3 nucleotide sequence: TGCAGCGCCCTTAGTGGGACTAGCGAAGGCGGGGAGCTGTTTTTT.

The chain combines TRBV11-2 with TRBJ2-1; 14 bases match TRBD2. Germline V gene data show CDR1 as SGHAT and CDR2 as FQNNGV. The CDR3 is 15 amino acids. J was trimmed by 15 bases and V by 8 bases; bases with no gene match: 15. CDR3 region: CASYSSTSGRGGGFF. Here the CDR3 DNA reads TGTGCCAGCTACTCTTCGACTAGCGGGAGGGGAGGCGGGTTCTTC.

Notes on this clonotype: A read error may produce the germline difference seen at one junction end. The V and J genes are TRBV6-6 and TRBJ2-5, with TRBD1 matching over 8 bases. Per the germline V gene, CDR1 is MNHNY and CDR2 is SVGAGI (reference sequence). There are 14 residues in the CDR3. The CDR3 spells CGSRRQGIPRTQYF. The CDR3 nucleotides read TGTGGCAGCAGACGACAGGGGATACCACGGACCCAGTACTTC.

Details on this clonotype: Because the CDR3 is missing its conserved closing phenylalanine or tryptophan, this is likely a read error. The chain carries TRBV11-2 and TRBJ2-1; TRBD2 might be the D (5 bases). Trimming removed 5 bases from V and 9 bases from J, with 14 bases in between. Germline CDR1 is SGHAT and CDR2 is FQNNGV. The CDR3 covers 13 residues. The CDR3 nucleotides read TGTGCCAGCAGCGCAGAAAGTGGGAGTGAGCAGTTCCTC. Its translation: CASSAESGSEQFL.

A remark on this clonotype: Just one base apart from a much larger clone, this may be a read error. The V call is TRBV6-6, the J call TRBJ2-3; D might be TRBD1 or TRBD2, each matching 5 bases. V was shortened by 10 bases and J by 3 bases, with 17 bases between the two germline ends. The germline V gene has CDR1 MNHNY and CDR2 SVGAGI (reference sequence). The CDR3 is 14 amino acids. The CDR3 spells CANSPLGTTDTQYF. In DNA form, the CDR3 reads TGTGCCAACAGCCCACTAGGGACGACAGATACGCAGTATTTT.

To note about this clonotype: One base away lies a much larger clone, so this may be a sequencing read error. The genes are TRBV29-1 and TRBJ1-2; possibly TRBD1 for D (6 bases). The CDR3 totals 12 residues. Trimming took off 8 bases at V and 3 bases at J, with 13 bases between the two ends. Germline assignment: CDR1 SQVTM and CDR2 ANQGSEA. Written as DNA, the CDR3 is TGCAGCACCCGACAGGAGGACTATGGCTACACCTTC. Its translation is CSTRQEDYGYTF.

This clonotype was picked up a small number of times. The chain recombines TRBV2 with TRBJ2-3; 9 bases match TRBD2. The germline V gene encodes CDR1 SNHLY and CDR2 FYNNEI. The CDR3 spans 13 residues. V trimming: 7 bases; J trimming: 5 bases; junction bases outside the gene matches: 4. In DNA form, the CDR3 reads TGTGCCAGCAAAGGACTAGCGCAAGATACGCAGTATTTT. Translation: CASKGLAQDTQYF.

Comment on this clonotype: Relative to the germline gene, one junction end is altered; a read error may explain this. V usage is TRBV12-3 or TRBV12-4 and J usage is TRBJ2-7; D might be TRBD2 (5 bases). This CDR3 comprises 13 residues. In DNA form, the CDR3 reads TGTGCCAGCACTCGACGGGAATACTGCGAGCAATACTTC. Residues: CASTRREYCEQYF.

Note on this clonotype: The junction departs from the called germline gene at one end, perhaps through a read error. This chain uses TRBV29-1 with TRBJ2-6; 9 nucleotides match TRBD1. This CDR3 region has 15 residues. Germline V gene sequence: CDR1 SQVTM, CDR2 ANQGSEA. Here the CDR3 reads CNVEQGATGANVLTF. CDR3 sequence (DNA): TGCAACGTTGAACAGGGGGCCACTGGGGCCAACGTCCTGACTTTC.

As regards this clonotype: Germline and junction disagree at one end, which may indicate a read error. The CDR3 reads CASSFTSGEAEQIF. The DNA of the CDR3 is TGTGCCAGCAGTTTCACTAGCGGAGAAGCCGAGCAGATCTTC. The chain joins TRBV28 to TRBJ2-1, with 8 bases that match TRBD2. The CDR3 runs to 14 residues. Looked up from germline, CDR1 is MDHEN and CDR2 is SYDVKM. Filled out from reference TRBV28 and TRBJ2-1, the complete variable domain reads DVKVTQSSRYLVKRTGEKVFLECVQDMDHENMFWYRQDPGLGLRLIYFSYDVKMKEKGDIPEGYSVSREKKERFSLILESASTNQTSMYLCASSFTSGEAEQIFGPGTRLTVL.

The rearrangement uses TRBV20-1 and TRBJ2-1; D possibly corresponds to TRBD1 (8 bases). Germline V gene sequence: CDR1 DFQATT, CDR2 SNEGSKA (reference sequence). The V end lost 7 bases, the J end lost 9 bases, and 16 bases lay between the germline ends. The CDR3 has 12 residues. CDR3: CSVVTGGGEQFF. The CDR3 DNA follows: TGCAGTGTAGTAACAGGGGGGGGTGAGCAGTTCTTC.

As for this clonotype: The missing conserved phenylalanine or tryptophan at the end of this CDR3 makes a read error likely. Because the CDR3's place on the DNA is in doubt, the DNA is left out and the CDR3 is given as listed by TCRdb. This chain connects TRBV11-3 to TRBJ2-2. Both ends counted, the CDR3 spans 14 residues. The V gene's germline CDR1 is SGHNT and CDR2 YENEEA. Here the CDR3 reads CASRLESNTGELLI.

This clonotype was recorded once. At one end, the junction sequence differs from germline, possibly due to a read error. The V call is TRBV12-3 or TRBV12-4, the J call TRBJ2-2; 9 nucleotides match TRBD2. This CDR3 has 16 amino acids. CDR3 sequence (DNA): TGTGCCAGCATTTTGTTAGCGGGAGTAGTCACCGGGGAGCTGTTTTTC. Amino acid sequence: CASILLAGVVTGELFF.

To note about this clonotype: An end of the junction does not agree with germline; a read error may underlie this. The chain recombines TRBV6-2 or TRBV6-3 with TRBJ2-3; the D gene is possibly TRBD2 (6 bases). Germline-derived CDR1 and CDR2 are MNHEY and SVGEGT. CDR3 length: 12 amino acids. The CDR3, as DNA: TGCGCCAGCAGTTCCATCGGGAGTGACCGGTATTTT. This gives the protein CASSSIGSDRYF.